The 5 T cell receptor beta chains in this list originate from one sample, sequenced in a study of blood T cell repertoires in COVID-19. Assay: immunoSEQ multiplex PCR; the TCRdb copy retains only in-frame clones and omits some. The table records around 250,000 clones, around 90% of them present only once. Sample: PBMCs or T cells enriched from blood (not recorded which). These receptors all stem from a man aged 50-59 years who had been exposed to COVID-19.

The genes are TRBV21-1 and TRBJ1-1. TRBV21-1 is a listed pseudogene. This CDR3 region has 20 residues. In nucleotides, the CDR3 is TGTGCCAGCAGCAAAGAGACGTCGTGGGGGGTAGAAAGGAGGGACACTGAAGCTTTCTTT. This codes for CASSKETSWGVERRDTEAFF.

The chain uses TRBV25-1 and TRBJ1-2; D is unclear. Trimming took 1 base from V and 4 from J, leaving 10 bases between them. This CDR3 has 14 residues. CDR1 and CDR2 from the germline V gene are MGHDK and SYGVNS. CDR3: CASSESVSVYGYTF. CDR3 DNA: TGTGCCAGCAGTGAATCGGTCAGCGTCTATGGCTACACCTTC.

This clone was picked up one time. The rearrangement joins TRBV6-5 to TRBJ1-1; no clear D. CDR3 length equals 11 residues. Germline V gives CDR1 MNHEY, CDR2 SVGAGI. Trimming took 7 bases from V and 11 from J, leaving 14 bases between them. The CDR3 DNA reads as TGTGCCAGCAATTGGGCCGTTAGGGCTTTCTTT. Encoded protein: CASNWAVRAFF.

The CDR3 reads CASSLGQGDSYEQYF. CDR3 bases: TGCGCCAGCAGCTTGGGACAGGGCGATTCCTACGAGCAGTACTTC. The chain joins TRBV5-1 to TRBJ2-7, with 7 bases fitting TRBD1. The V segment lost 0 bases and the J segment 1 base; nucleotides outside the gene matches: 4. The V gene's germline CDR1 is SGHRS and CDR2 YFSETQ. This CDR3 comprises 15 residues.

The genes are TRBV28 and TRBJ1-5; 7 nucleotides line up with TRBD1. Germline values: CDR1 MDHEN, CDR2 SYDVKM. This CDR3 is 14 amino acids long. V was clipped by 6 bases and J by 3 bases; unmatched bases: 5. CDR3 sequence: CASSSRGNNQPQHF. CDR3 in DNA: TGTGCCAGCAGCTCCAGGGGGAACAATCAGCCCCAGCATTTT.